One and the same sample provided the 32 T cell receptor beta chains below, sequenced in a study of graft-versus-host responses after intestinal transplantation. Produced via immunoSEQ multiplex PCR; TCRdb's table is partial and in-frame only. This table holds roughly 120,000 clones, approximately 92% found once. These receptors lack a known antigen. The sequenced sample was unstimulated CD4+ T cells sorted from spleen or lymph node cells, obtained before intestinal transplant. The source is a human donor who received an intestinal transplant.

This clone was observed a single time. The chain links TRBV6-1 to TRBJ2-7, with 7 bases matching TRBD2. The CDR3 is 13 residues long. The V gene's germline CDR1 is MNHNS and CDR2 SASEGT. J was trimmed by 5 bases and V by 8 bases; bases with no gene match: 9. The DNA of the CDR3 is TGTGCCAGCGAAAGGGCAGGGAGGGACGAGCAGTACTTC. Protein product: CASERAGRDEQYF.

V usage is TRBV5-3 and J usage is TRBJ1-4; no clear D. TRBV5-3 carries the ORF label, with uncertain function. The CDR3 is 17 residues long. V gave up 4 bases and J gave up 0 bases, with 16 bases separating them. CDR3 sequence: CARSPRGGDTTNEKLFF. The CDR3 DNA is TGTGCCAGAAGCCCCCGCGGCGGCGACACAACTAATGAAAAACTGTTTTTT.

The rearrangement uses TRBV7-9 and TRBJ1-4, with a possible D match to TRBD1 (6 bases). The CDR3 length is 14 residues. The ends were cut back, 7 bases at V and 1 base at J, with 10 bases in the middle. The germline V gene encodes CDR1 SEHNR and CDR2 FQNEAQ (reference sequence). The CDR3 spells CASTQDRTNEKLFF. CDR3 nucleotide sequence: TGTGCCAGCACCCAGGACAGAACTAATGAAAAACTGTTTTTT.

V and J are TRBV5-1 and TRBJ2-3; D is undetermined. V lost 4 bases, J lost 2 bases, and 8 bases lay in between. The CDR3 is 13 residues long. Germline V gene sequence: CDR1 SGHRS, CDR2 YFSETQ. The CDR3 sequence: CASSPWDTDTQYF. CDR3 bases: TGCGCCAGCAGCCCGTGGGACACAGATACGCAGTATTTT.

The chain combines TRBV7-9 with TRBJ2-4; D is ambiguous. There are 17 residues in the CDR3. The germline gives CDR1 SEHNR, CDR2 FQNEAQ (reference sequence). Trimming removed 1 base at V and 1 base at J, with 14 bases between. CDR3 DNA: TGTGCCAGCAGCTTAGGGCACCAGGTTCTGGCCAAAAACATTCAGTACTTC. Its protein is CASSLGHQVLAKNIQYF.

The V call is TRBV28, the J call TRBJ1-2; 7 nucleotides line up with TRBD1. The CDR3 sequence is 16 residues long. Germline values: CDR1 MDHEN, CDR2 SYDVKM. Trimming removed 2 bases from V and 0 bases from J; junction bases left unmatched: 6. The CDR3 DNA reads as TGTGCCAGCAGTTTAGGTGGGACAGAAACTAACTATGGCTACACCTTC. Protein sequence: CASSLGGTETNYGYTF.

The rearrangement joins TRBV28 to TRBJ1-5, with a tentative D call TRBD1 (5 bases). The CDR3 loop spans 15 amino acids. V was shortened by 8 bases and J by 0 bases, with 14 bases between the two germline ends. CDR1 and CDR2 from the germline V gene are MDHEN and SYDVKM. As DNA, the CDR3 is TGTGCCAGCCGACCGGGGACCCATAGCAATCAGCCCCAGCATTTT. It specifies CASRPGTHSNQPQHF.

The V call is TRBV30, the J call TRBJ2-3; 9 positions match TRBD1. Germline V gene lookup returns CDR1 GTSNPN and CDR2 SVGIG (reference sequence). V lost 3 bases, J lost 3 bases, and 7 bases stayed unmatched. The CDR3 length is 15 residues. The CDR3 is CAWRSKQGATDTQYF. As DNA, the CDR3 is TGTGCCTGGAGGAGTAAACAGGGGGCAACAGATACGCAGTATTTT. The variable domain in full, with the rest retrieved from reference TRBV30 and TRBJ2-3, is SQTIHQWPATLVQPVGSPLSLECTVEGTSNPNLYWYRQAAGRGLQLLFYSVGIGQISSEVPQNLSASRPQDRQFILSSKKLLLSDSGFYLCAWRSKQGATDTQYFGPGTRLTVL.

V gene TRBV2 combines with J gene TRBJ1-4, with D tentatively TRBD1 (5 bases). From germline, CDR1 is SNHLY and CDR2 FYNNEI. V gave up 4 bases and J gave up 0 bases, with 18 bases separating them. The CDR3 is 18 amino acids. The CDR3, as DNA: TGTGCCAGCAGTGGAGGAGGGTCGGGGCGGGCAACTAATGAAAAACTGTTTTTT. Translating it yields CASSGGGSGRATNEKLFF.

The chain joins TRBV10-3 to TRBJ1-1; TRBD1 might be the D (6 bases). From germline, CDR1 is ENHRY and CDR2 SYGVKD. The V end was cut by 6 bases, the J end by 1 base, with 9 bases between. CDR3 length equals 13 residues. The CDR3 loop is CAIRKQGNTEAFF. DNA for the CDR3: TGTGCCATCAGGAAACAGGGGAACACTGAAGCTTTCTTT.

The rearrangement links TRBV29-1 to TRBJ2-3; a weak D match, TRBD1 (5 bases). Germline loops: CDR1 SQVTM, CDR2 ANQGSEA. V lost 2 bases and J 4 bases, leaving 7 bases between the germline ends. The CDR3 spans 12 residues. CDR3 sequence (DNA): TGCAGCGTTGAAAGGGGCCCAGATACGCAGTATTTT. Its translation: CSVERGPDTQYF.

The V call is TRBV9, the J call TRBJ2-1, with D maybe TRBD2 (6 bases). CDR3 size: 14 residues. Germline CDR1 SGDLS, CDR2 YYNGEE. The V end lost 0 bases, the J end lost 8 bases, and 12 bases lay between the germline ends. The CDR3 is CASSVDGWGDEQFF. CDR3 nucleotides: TGTGCCAGCAGCGTAGACGGGTGGGGGGATGAGCAGTTCTTC.

V is TRBV7-3 and J is TRBJ2-1, with 8 bases matching TRBD2. Germline CDR1 reads SGHTA; CDR2 reads FQGTGA. V was clipped by 2 bases and J by 3 bases; unmatched bases: 6. The CDR3 sequence is 16 residues long. CDR3 nucleotide sequence: TGTGCCAGCAGCTTATCATCCAGCGGGGGCTACAATGAGCAGTTCTTC. Its translation: CASSLSSSGGYNEQFF. The full variable domain, completed using reference TRBV7-3 and TRBJ2-1, is GAGVSQTPSNKVTEKGKYVELRCDPISGHTALYWYRQSLGQGPEFLIYFQGTGAADDSGLPNDRFFAVRPEGSVSTLKIQRTERGDSAVYLCASSLSSSGGYNEQFFGPGTRLTVL.

J is TRBJ2-1 and V is TRBV5-6; D uncertain. This CDR3 has 14 amino acids. Germline CDR1 reads SGHDT; CDR2 reads YYEEEE. Trimming stripped 2 bases from V and 5 bases from J, with 11 bases between. Written as DNA, the CDR3 is TGTGCCAGCAGCTTCGGGCAGACCAACAATGAGCAGTTCTTC. Residues: CASSFGQTNNEQFF.

The V and J genes are TRBV6-5 and TRBJ1-1, with D hard to call. Germline-derived CDR1 and CDR2 are MNHEY and SVGAGI. V was pared by 8 bases and J by 2 bases, with 18 bases between. The CDR3 runs 15 residues. This CDR3 is CASQLMARINTEAFF. Here the CDR3 DNA reads TGTGCCAGCCAGCTTATGGCCCGGATAAACACTGAAGCTTTCTTT.

This clone has just a few counts. The chain has TRBV18 and TRBJ2-7, with a possible D match to TRBD1 (6 bases). The CDR3 spans 14 residues. Germline CDR1 is KGHSH and CDR2 is LQKENI. Deletions cut 4 bases from V and 1 base from J, with 11 bases between. For the CDR3, the DNA is TGTGCCAGCTCACAATCCGGGACATCCTACGAGCAGTACTTC. Residues: CASSQSGTSYEQYF.

The chain joins TRBV4-1 to TRBJ1-2; unclear D gene. From germline, CDR1 is MGHRA and CDR2 YSYEKL. Trimming left V 0 bases short and J 8 bases short, with 16 bases between. This CDR3 contains 15 residues. CDR3: CASSQENRQAGGYTF. Written as DNA, the CDR3 is TGCGCCAGCAGCCAAGAAAATCGCCAGGCCGGGGGCTACACCTTC.

The chain joins TRBV15 to TRBJ1-2; D is possibly TRBD1 (5 bases). Germline CDR1 is LNHNV and CDR2 is YYDKDF (reference sequence). The CDR3 has 14 amino acids. V was trimmed by 1 base and J by 6 bases, leaving 12 bases between them. CDR3 coding DNA: TGTGCCACCAGCAGAGGGGGGGGAGCGGATGGCTACACCTTC. As protein: CATSRGGGADGYTF.

This clone was counted once. This rearrangement joins TRBV7-8 to TRBJ2-1, with 8 bases lining up with TRBD2. J gave up 1 base and V 2 bases, and 4 bases lay outside the gene matches. CDR3 size: 16 residues. Germline CDR1 SGHVS, CDR2 FQNEAQ. This chain's CDR3 is CASSLSAGVSYNEQFF. CDR3 in DNA: TGTGCCAGCAGCTTATCAGCGGGAGTTTCCTACAATGAGCAGTTCTTC. Together with reference TRBV7-8 and TRBJ2-1, the CDR3 gives the full variable domain: GAGVSQSPRYKVAKRGQDVALRCDPISGHVSLFWYQQALGQGPEFLTYFQNEAQLDKSGLPSDRFFAERPEGSVSTLKIQRTQQEDSAVYLCASSLSAGVSYNEQFFGPGTRLTVL.

The chain employs TRBV7-9 and TRBJ2-1; D tentatively reads TRBD1 or TRBD2 (5 bases each). From germline, CDR1 is SEHNR and CDR2 FQNEAQ (reference sequence). This CDR3 comprises 16 residues. Trimming stripped 2 bases from V and 6 bases from J, with 17 bases between. The CDR3 coding sequence is TGTGCCAGCAGCTTAAGAGGGAAGGGTAGGGGCAATGAGCAGTTCTTC. This encodes CASSLRGKGRGNEQFF.

V and J are TRBV5-6 and TRBJ2-3, with TRBD2 matching 8 bases. V shed 2 bases and J 7 bases; nucleotides not matched to a gene: 9. The length of the CDR3 is 15 residues. The germline V gene has CDR1 SGHDT and CDR2 YYEEEE. The CDR3 DNA reads as TGTGCCAGCAGCTTAGTAAGCGGGAGCGTCCATACGCAGTATTTT. Translation gives CASSLVSGSVHTQYF.

This rearrangement joins TRBV25-1 to TRBJ2-7; 11 nucleotides match TRBD2. The CDR3 totals 15 residues. CDR1 is MGHDK and CDR2 is SYGVNS in the germline V gene. The J segment lost 5 bases and the V segment lost 4 bases, leaving 7 bases of the junction unmatched. The CDR3 DNA sequence: TGTGCCAGCAGTGGCCCTCTAGCGGGAGGAGACGAGCAGTACTTC. This sequence encodes CASSGPLAGGDEQYF.

The rearrangement joins TRBV2 to TRBJ2-7; no clear D. Germline lookup yields CDR1 SNHLY and CDR2 FYNNEI. CDR3 length: 12 amino acids. V was shortened by 9 bases and J by 6 bases, with 15 bases between the two germline ends. This chain's CDR3 is CASGRLRSEQYF. The CDR3 DNA reads TGTGCCAGTGGACGGCTGCGCTCCGAGCAGTACTTC.

The J gene is TRBJ2-2, the V gene TRBV11-3; no definite D call. Germline V gene lookup returns CDR1 SGHNT and CDR2 YENEEA. The CDR3 contains 15 residues. V was shortened by 2 bases and J by 2 bases, with 9 bases between the two germline ends. Here the CDR3 reads CASSLSQTNTGELFF. The CDR3 bases are TGTGCCAGCAGCTTAAGTCAGACTAACACCGGGGAGCTGTTTTTT.

The J gene is TRBJ2-7, the V gene TRBV18; D is perhaps TRBD1 or TRBD2 (6 bases each). Trimming removed 6 bases at V and 7 bases at J, with 22 bases between. Per germline, CDR1 KGHSH and CDR2 LQKENI. This CDR3 is built from 15 residues. DNA for the CDR3: TGTGCCAGCTCCTCAAGGGGGGAGAGACCATGGGAGCAGTACTTC. Its protein product is CASSSRGERPWEQYF.

The chain has TRBV27 and TRBJ1-5; 8 nucleotides line up with TRBD1. The CDR3 is 14 amino acids. The J segment lost 6 bases and the V segment lost 5 bases, leaving 6 bases of the junction unmatched. Germline-derived CDR1 and CDR2 are MNHEY and SMNVEV (reference sequence). The CDR3 DNA reads TGTGCCAGCAGTCCCGACAGGGGAGGTCAGCCCCAGCATTTT. The encoded protein is CASSPDRGGQPQHF.

This sequence joins TRBV9 and TRBJ2-3; D uncertain. This CDR3 has 14 amino acids. The germline CDR1 and CDR2 sequences are SGDLS and YYNGEE. Deletions cut 0 bases from V and 0 bases from J, with 5 bases between. The CDR3 sequence: CASSVEASTDTQYF. DNA for the CDR3: TGTGCCAGCAGCGTAGAGGCTAGCACAGATACGCAGTATTTT.

The chain employs TRBV19 and TRBJ2-3, with D possibly matching TRBD1 (6 bases). Between the trimmed V and J ends, which lost 9 bases and 1 base, there was a span of 14 bases. Germline assignment: CDR1 LNHDA and CDR2 SQIVND (reference sequence). The CDR3 is 14 amino acids. The CDR3 DNA sequence: TGTGCCAGCAACCAGGGGTGGGGCACAGATACGCAGTATTTT. Amino acids: CASNQGWGTDTQYF. Based on the CDR3 plus reference TRBV19 and TRBJ2-3, the full variable domain is DGGITQSPKYLFRKEGQNVTLSCEQNLNHDAMYWYRQDPGQGLRLIYYSQIVNDFQKGDIAEGYSVSREKKESFPLTVTSAQKNPTAFYLCASNQGWGTDTQYFGPGTRLTVL.

The chain recombines TRBV9 with TRBJ2-1; the match to TRBD2 covers 15 bases. Trimming at V came to 0 bases and at J to 9 bases, leaving 4 bases not matched to a gene. Germline loops: CDR1 SGDLS, CDR2 YYNGEE. The length of the CDR3 is 16 residues. CDR3 residues: CASSVGWTSGRGEQFF. Written as DNA, the CDR3 is TGTGCCAGCAGCGTAGGTTGGACTAGCGGGAGGGGTGAGCAGTTCTTC.

The chain combines TRBV6-1 with TRBJ1-2; D not certain. Trimming cost V 3 bases and J 3 bases, with 8 bases left between them. This CDR3 has 13 amino acids. In germline, CDR1 is MNHNS, CDR2 SASEGT. CDR3 amino acids: CASSEREYYGYTF. For the CDR3, the DNA is TGTGCCAGCAGTGAGAGAGAGTACTATGGCTACACCTTC.

V usage is TRBV10-1 and J usage is TRBJ1-1; the match to TRBD1 covers 7 bases. CDR3 size: 18 residues. After removal of 2 bases from V and 1 base from J, the junction contained 13 bases not matched to a gene. Germline-derived CDR1 and CDR2 are WNHNN and SYGVQD (reference sequence). For the CDR3, the DNA is TGCGCCAGCAGTGAGGGTTTAGACAGGGAGGGAGGGAACACTGAAGCTTTCTTT. It translates to CASSEGLDREGGNTEAFF.

V is TRBV4-1 and J is TRBJ2-3, with D perhaps TRBD2 (5 bases). CDR1 MGHRA and CDR2 YSYEKL come from the germline V gene. The V end was cut by 1 base, the J end by 6 bases, with 8 bases between. The CDR3 runs to 13 residues. CDR3 loop: CASSQVDSDTQYF. In nucleotides, the CDR3 is TGCGCCAGCAGCCAAGTGGACTCCGATACGCAGTATTTT.